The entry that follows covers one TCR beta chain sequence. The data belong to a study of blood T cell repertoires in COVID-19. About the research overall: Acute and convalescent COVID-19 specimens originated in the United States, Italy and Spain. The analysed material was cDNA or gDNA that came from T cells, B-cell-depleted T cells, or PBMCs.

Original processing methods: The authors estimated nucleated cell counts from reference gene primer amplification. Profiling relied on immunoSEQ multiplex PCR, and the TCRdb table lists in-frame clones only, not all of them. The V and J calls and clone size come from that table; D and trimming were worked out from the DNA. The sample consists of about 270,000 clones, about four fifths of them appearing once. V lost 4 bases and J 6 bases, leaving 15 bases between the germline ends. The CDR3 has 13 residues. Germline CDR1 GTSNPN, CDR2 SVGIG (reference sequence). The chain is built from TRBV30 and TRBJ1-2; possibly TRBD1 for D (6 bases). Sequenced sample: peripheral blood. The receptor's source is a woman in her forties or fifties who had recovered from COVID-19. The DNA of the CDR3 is TGTGCCTGGAAGCATCGACAGGATCATGGCTACACCTTC. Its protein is CAWKHRQDHGYTF.